Listed below are T cell receptor beta chains from one sample, sequenced in a study of T cells after yellow fever vaccination. From the 5' RACE reads, TCRdb called clonotypes with MiXCR, one entry per CDR3 protein. The sample contains a few hundred thousand distinct CDR3 sequences, approximately 13% of which appear only once. This specimen was CD4+ T cells sorted from PBMCs, taken 45 days after the yellow fever booster vaccination. The receptors derive from a man aged 30-40 years who received the YFV17D yellow fever vaccine. Both conserved end residues are part of each CDR3. D genes are given only for firm matches. The listing skips clone size in some rows; elsewhere it reads once, few, many or a size class.

>many|TRBJ2-6|.|TRBV7-2
TGTGCCAGCAGCTTGGGACACTCTGGGGCCAACGTCCTGACTTTC
CASSLGHSGANVLTF
>.|TRBJ1-1|TRBD1|TRBV4-2
TGTGCCAGCAGCCAAGACGGGACAGGGAACACTGAAGCTTTCTTT
CASSQDGTGNTEAFF
>.|TRBJ1-1|.|TRBV5-1
TGCGCCAGCAGCTTGGCCACTGAAGCTTTCTTT
CASSLATEAFF
>few|TRBJ2-5|TRBD2|TRBV15
TGTGCCACCAGTCCAGGAGGGAGGGCGTTGGGAGAGACCCAGTACTTC
CATSPGGRALGETQYF
>few|TRBJ2-3|.|TRBV18
TGTGCCAGCTCACCACCGGGAGCCCAAACGCAGTATTTT
CASSPPGAQTQYF
>many|TRBJ2-2|.|TRBV10-1
TGCGCCAGCAGCGGAATGGGGGCGGTCGGGACCGGGGAGCTGTTTTTT
CASSGMGAVGTGELFF
>.|TRBJ2-7|.|TRBV7-9
TGTGCCAGCAGCTTTCGACAGGCCAGGGGCGAGCAGTACTTC
CASSFRQARGEQYF
>few|TRBJ2-6|.|TRBV9
TGTGCCAGCAGGACAGCTGGGGCCAACGTCCTGACTTTC
CASRTAGANVLTF
>few|TRBJ2-2|TRBD2|TRBV18
TGTGCCAGCTCAGGAATACTAGCGGAGTACACCGGGGAGCTGTTTTTT
CASSGILAEYTGELFF
>few|TRBJ2-5|.|TRBV7-9
TGTGCCAGCAGCCCGCTCCCGGGAAAACAAGAGACCCAGTACTTC
CASSPLPGKQETQYF
>few|TRBJ2-2|.|TRBV7-6
TGTGCCAGCAGCTTAGGGGGGTTCAACACCGGGGAGCTGTTTTTT
CASSLGGFNTGELFF
>few|TRBJ2-7|TRBD2|TRBV20-1
TGCAGTGCTAGAGAACGGGTAGCGGGAGACGACGAGCAGTACTTC
CSARERVAGDDEQYF
>.|TRBJ1-1|.|TRBV12-3/TRBV12-4
TGTGCCAGCAGTTTGGAGCTCTGGGTGGGGGAAGCTTTCTTT
CASSLELWVGEAFF
>.|TRBJ1-5|.|TRBV5-5
TGTGCCAGCAGCTCCTTGGGTAGCAATCAGCCCCAGCATTTT
CASSSLGSNQPQHF
>few|TRBJ2-1|TRBD2|TRBV11-1
TGTGCCAGCAGCCTAACATCGGGACTAGCGGGACGCTCCTACAATGAGCAGTTCTTC
CASSLTSGLAGRSYNEQFF
>.|TRBJ2-7|TRBD2|TRBV28
TGTGCCAGCACCTTACCGGGGGGAGTTACTTACGAGCAGTACTTC
CASTLPGGVTYEQYF
>few|TRBJ1-1|.|TRBV28
TGTGCCAGCAGCTTCTACTCCCAAGCTTTCTTT
CASSFYSQAFF
>few|TRBJ2-3|TRBD2|TRBV18
TGTGCCAGCTCACCCTTCTACGGACTAGCGGGCACAGATACGCAGTATTTT
CASSPFYGLAGTDTQYF
>.|TRBJ2-1|TRBD2|TRBV7-2
TGTGCCAGCAGCTCACCCGGGACTAGCGTACGCAATGAGCAGTTCTTC
CASSSPGTSVRNEQFF
>many|TRBJ2-7|TRBD1|TRBV4-3
TGCGCCAGCAGCCAAGGGGACAGCGGTCTAGCTAACTACGAGCAGTACTTC
CASSQGDSGLANYEQYF
>.|TRBJ1-2|TRBD1|TRBV19
TGTGCCAGTAGTACACAACTACAGGGGAACTATGGCTACACCTTC
CASSTQLQGNYGYTF
>.|TRBJ1-6|.|TRBV6-5
TGTGCCAGCAGTTACTTTTCGGGGGGCAGGGGCTCACCCCTCCACTTT
CASSYFSGGRGSPLHF
>few|TRBJ2-5|.|TRBV7-2
TGTGCCAGCAGAAAACCTGCGGGGCCCCAAGAGACCCAGTACTTC
CASRKPAGPQETQYF
>many|TRBJ2-7|.|TRBV19
TGTGCCAGTAGTTTGACAGGTGGATACGAGCAGTACTTC
CASSLTGGYEQYF
>.|TRBJ2-1|TRBD2|TRBV20-1
TGCAGTGCTATAGCGGGAGGGCCCTCCTACAATGAGCAGTTCTTC
CSAIAGGPSYNEQFF
>few|TRBJ2-5|.|TRBV20-1
TGCAGTGCTGTCGATAGGGAGACCCAGTACTTC
CSAVDRETQYF
>.|TRBJ2-7|TRBD2|TRBV29-1
TGCAGCGCCACGCCGGGACCCTGGGGGGGAGGGCAGTACTTC
CSATPGPWGGGQYF
>.|TRBJ2-5|.|TRBV6-1
TGTGCCAGCCGCCCACCCCCGGACTGGCGGGCCGAAGAGACCCAGTACTTC
CASRPPPDWRAEETQYF
>.|TRBJ2-1|.|TRBV7-9
TGTGCCAGCAGCTTAGTGACAGACTACAATGAGCAGTTCTTC
CASSLVTDYNEQFF
>.|TRBJ2-3|TRBD2|TRBV4-3
TGCGCCAGCAGCCAAGATCCGCGCGGGAGATCGACAGATACGCAGTATTTT
CASSQDPRGRSTDTQYF
>.|TRBJ2-3|.|TRBV7-2
TGTGCCAGCAGCCCGGCTCTTGACACAGATACGCAGTATTTT
CASSPALDTDTQYF
>few|TRBJ2-1|TRBD2|TRBV4-3
TGCGCCAGCAGCCAAGAGGGACTAGCGGGTTACACCTACAATGAGCAGTTCTTC
CASSQEGLAGYTYNEQFF
>.|TRBJ1-2|.|TRBV4-3
TGCGCCAGCAGCCAATCCCGGCGGGGATATGGCTACACCTTC
CASSQSRRGYGYTF
>.|TRBJ2-2|.|TRBV7-9
TGTGCCAGCAGCTTAGAGTGGGCGAGAGGCGGGGAGCTGTTTTTT
CASSLEWARGGELFF
>.|TRBJ2-1|TRBD2|TRBV4-3
TGCGCCAGCAGCCAAGTTAGCGGGAGCTATGAGCAGTTCTTC
CASSQVSGSYEQFF
>.|TRBJ1-5|TRBD1|TRBV10-3
TGTGCCATCAGTGAGTCGGTACAGGGGAGCAATCAGCCCCAGCATTTT
CAISESVQGSNQPQHF
>few|TRBJ2-1|TRBD2|TRBV11-2
TGTGCCAGCAGCTTAGGGGCTAGCGGGGGGTCTGAGCAGTTCTTC
CASSLGASGGSEQFF
>many|TRBJ2-3|.|TRBV7-2
TGTGCCAGCAGCCAGTCGTATACAGATACGCAGTATTTT
CASSQSYTDTQYF
>.|TRBJ2-7|TRBD1|TRBV6-5
TGTGCCAGCAGTCACCCGGGACAGGGGGCCTACGAGCAGTACTTC
CASSHPGQGAYEQYF
>few|TRBJ2-1|.|TRBV7-2
TGTGCCAGCATCCTAACCCCCATTCTAGGGAACAATGAGCAGTTCTTC
CASILTPILGNNEQFF